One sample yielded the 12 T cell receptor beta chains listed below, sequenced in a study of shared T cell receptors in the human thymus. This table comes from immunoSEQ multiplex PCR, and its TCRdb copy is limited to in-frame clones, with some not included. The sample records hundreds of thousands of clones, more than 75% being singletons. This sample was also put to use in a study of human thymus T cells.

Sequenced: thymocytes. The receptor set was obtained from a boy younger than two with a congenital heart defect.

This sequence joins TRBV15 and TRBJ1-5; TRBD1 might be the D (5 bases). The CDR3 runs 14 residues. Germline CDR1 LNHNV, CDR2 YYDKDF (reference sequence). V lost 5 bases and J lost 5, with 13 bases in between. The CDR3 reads CATSSQTDYQPQHF. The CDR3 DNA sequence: TGTGCCACCAGCTCTCAGACAGATTATCAGCCCCAGCATTTT.

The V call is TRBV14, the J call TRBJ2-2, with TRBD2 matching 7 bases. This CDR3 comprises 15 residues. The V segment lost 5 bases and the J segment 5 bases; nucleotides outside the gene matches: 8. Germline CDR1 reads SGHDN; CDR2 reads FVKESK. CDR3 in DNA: TGTGCCAGCAGCTCCGGGACTACACCGACCGGGGAGCTGTTTTTT. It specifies CASSSGTTPTGELFF.

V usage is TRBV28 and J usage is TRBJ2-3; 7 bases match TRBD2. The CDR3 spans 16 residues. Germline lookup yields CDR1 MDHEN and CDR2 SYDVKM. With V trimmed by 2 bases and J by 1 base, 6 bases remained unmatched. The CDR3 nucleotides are TGTGCCAGCAGTTTACGAGCGGGACTCCGCACAGATACGCAGTATTTT. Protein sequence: CASSLRAGLRTDTQYF.

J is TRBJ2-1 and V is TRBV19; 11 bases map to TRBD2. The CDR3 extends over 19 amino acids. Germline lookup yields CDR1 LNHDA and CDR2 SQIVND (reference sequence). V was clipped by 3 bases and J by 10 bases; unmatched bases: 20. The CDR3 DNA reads TGTGCCAGTAGTATTACCCTCTATAGACTAGCGGGATCAGTTAGAGAGCAGTTCTTC. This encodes CASSITLYRLAGSVREQFF.

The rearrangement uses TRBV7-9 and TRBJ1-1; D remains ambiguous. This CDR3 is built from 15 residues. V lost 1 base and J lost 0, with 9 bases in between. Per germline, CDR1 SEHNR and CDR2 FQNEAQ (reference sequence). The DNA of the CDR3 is TGTGCCAGCAGCTTAGGGGGAGAGATGAACACTGAAGCTTTCTTT. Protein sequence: CASSLGGEMNTEAFF.

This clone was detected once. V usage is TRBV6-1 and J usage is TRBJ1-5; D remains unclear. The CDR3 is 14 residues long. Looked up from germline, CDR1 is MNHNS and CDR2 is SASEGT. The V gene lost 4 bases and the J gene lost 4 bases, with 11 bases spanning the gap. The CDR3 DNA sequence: TGTGCCAGCAGTGTAGTTTCCGAGAATCAGCCCCAGCATTTT. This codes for CASSVVSENQPQHF.

The CDR3 spells CASSQEEAYTGELFF. CDR3 in DNA: TGTGCCAGCAGCCAAGAAGAAGCGTACACCGGGGAGCTGTTTTTT. The chain links TRBV14 to TRBJ2-2; D gene uncertain. The V end was cut by 0 bases, the J end by 3 bases, with 8 bases between. CDR3 length: 15 residues. Germline V gene data show CDR1 as SGHDN and CDR2 as FVKESK.

The CDR3 loop reads CASSLGTEYEAFF. CDR3 DNA: TGTGCCAGCAGCTTAGGGACAGAATATGAAGCTTTCTTT. This rearrangement joins TRBV11-3 to TRBJ1-1; D may be TRBD1 (6 bases). The length of the CDR3 is 13 residues. The germline gives CDR1 SGHNT, CDR2 YENEEA. Trimming left V 1 base short and J 7 bases short, with 10 bases between. The full variable domain, its missing parts supplied by reference TRBV11-3 and TRBJ1-1, is EAGVVQSPRYKIIEKKQPVAFWCNPISGHNTLYWYLQNLGQGPELLIRYENEEAVDDSQLPKDRFSAERLKGVDSTLKIQPAELGDSAVYLCASSLGTEYEAFFGQGTRLTVV.

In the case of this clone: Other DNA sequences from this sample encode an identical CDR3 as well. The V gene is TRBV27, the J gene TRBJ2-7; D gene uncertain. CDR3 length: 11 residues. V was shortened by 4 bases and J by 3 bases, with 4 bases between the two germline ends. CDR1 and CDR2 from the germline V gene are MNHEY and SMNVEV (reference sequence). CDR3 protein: CASSSNYEQYF. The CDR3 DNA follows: TGTGCCAGCAGTTCAAACTACGAGCAGTACTTC.

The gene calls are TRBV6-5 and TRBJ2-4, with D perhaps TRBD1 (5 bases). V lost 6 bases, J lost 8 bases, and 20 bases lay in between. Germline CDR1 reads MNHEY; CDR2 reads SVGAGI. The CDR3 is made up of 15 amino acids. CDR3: CASSPRTSTPDIQYF. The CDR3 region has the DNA TGTGCCAGCAGCCCGCGGACATCCACCCCAGACATTCAGTACTTC.

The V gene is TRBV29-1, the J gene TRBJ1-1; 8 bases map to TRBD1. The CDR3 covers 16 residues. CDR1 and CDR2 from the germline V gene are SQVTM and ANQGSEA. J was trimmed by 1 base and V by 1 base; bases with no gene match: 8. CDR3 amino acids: CSVEALDGQGNTEAFF. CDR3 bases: TGCAGCGTTGAAGCCCTCGACGGACAGGGGAACACTGAAGCTTTCTTT.

CDR3 residues: CASSRTSYEQYF. The CDR3 DNA reads as TGTGCCAGCAGCCGTACTTCCTACGAGCAGTACTTC. J is TRBJ2-7 and V is TRBV7-2; no clear D. Germline V CDR1 and CDR2: SGHTA, FQGNSA. This CDR3 comprises 12 residues. V was trimmed by 5 bases and J by 1 base, leaving 6 bases between them.